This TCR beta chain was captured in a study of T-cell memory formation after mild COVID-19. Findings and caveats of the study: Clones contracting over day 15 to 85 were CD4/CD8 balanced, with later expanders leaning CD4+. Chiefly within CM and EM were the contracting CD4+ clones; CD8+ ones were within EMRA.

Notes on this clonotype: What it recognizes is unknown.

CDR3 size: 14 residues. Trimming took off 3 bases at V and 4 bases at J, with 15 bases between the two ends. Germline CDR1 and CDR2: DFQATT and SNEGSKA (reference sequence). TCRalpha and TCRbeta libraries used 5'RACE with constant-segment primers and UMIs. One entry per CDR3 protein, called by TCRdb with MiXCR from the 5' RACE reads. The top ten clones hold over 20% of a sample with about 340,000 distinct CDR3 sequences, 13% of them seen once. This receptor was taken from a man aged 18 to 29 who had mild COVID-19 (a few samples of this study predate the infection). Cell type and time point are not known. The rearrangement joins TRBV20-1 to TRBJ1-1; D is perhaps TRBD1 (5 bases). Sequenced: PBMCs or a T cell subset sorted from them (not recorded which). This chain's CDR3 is CSASIRGEGTEAFF. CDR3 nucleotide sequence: TGCAGTGCTAGTATTCGGGGGGAGGGCACTGAAGCTTTCTTT.